The 13 T cell receptor beta chains below were found in one sample sequenced in a study of CD4 T cells in relation to SARS-CoV-2 and coronaviruses. Before the COVID-19 pandemic, during about 2010-2018, CD4+ T cells were taken from unexposed donors. CD4+ T cells were isolated from the cells after more than 8 days of culture. Here immunoSEQ multiplex PCR was the method, and the copy in TCRdb shows in-frame clones only, minus some. The repertoire holds 32,000 or so clones, with less than 85% as singletons. Antigens for these TCRs are unknown. Source material: CD4+ T cells from PBMCs, cultured in vitro. The receptors were sampled from a human donor in good health.

The chain joins TRBV11-2 to TRBJ1-1, with TRBD1 identical over 7 bases. With 7 bases clipped from V and 0 bases from J, the junction kept 5 bases outside the gene matches. The CDR3 runs to 14 residues. CDR1 SGHAT and CDR2 FQNNGV come from the germline V gene. The CDR3 region has the DNA TGTGCCAGCACCCAAGACAGGGTGAACACTGAAGCTTTCTTT. This translates into CASTQDRVNTEAFF.

This chain connects TRBV4-1 to TRBJ1-3; D unresolved. Germline V gives CDR1 MGHRA, CDR2 YSYEKL. The CDR3 runs 18 residues. Deletions cut 1 base from V and 0 bases from J, with 16 bases between. Here the CDR3 DNA reads TGCGCCAGCAGCCAAGGATGGGGAGGTCTGATCTCTGGAAACACCATATATTTT. This gives the protein CASSQGWGGLISGNTIYF.

The CDR3 region has the DNA TGTGCCACCCTTAATGGGCGAGGCTACACCTTC. Amino acid sequence: CATLNGRGYTF. This rearrangement joins TRBV6-5 to TRBJ1-2, with D unresolved. V lost 10 bases and J 8 bases, leaving 14 bases between the germline ends. Germline-derived CDR1 and CDR2 are MNHEY and SVGAGI. The CDR3 totals 11 residues.

The chain is built from TRBV5-1 and TRBJ2-7; D not certain. V lost 0 bases to trimming and J lost 4 bases, with 2 bases between them. This CDR3 contains 11 residues. In germline, CDR1 is SGHRS, CDR2 YFSETQ. The CDR3, as DNA: TGCGCCAGCAGCTTGGAGTACGAGCAGTACTTC. Translation: CASSLEYEQYF.

This chain links TRBV29-1 with TRBJ1-1; 7 bases are a match to TRBD1. Germline-derived CDR1 and CDR2 are SQVTM and ANQGSEA. With V trimmed by 6 bases and J by 4 bases, 5 bases remained unmatched. There are 12 residues in the CDR3. The CDR3 region has the DNA TGCAGCGTCCGACAGGGTTTCACTGAAGCTTTCTTT. As protein: CSVRQGFTEAFF. Combining the CDR3 with reference TRBV29-1 and TRBJ1-1 gives the whole variable domain SAVISQKPSRDICQRGTSLTIQCQVDSQVTMMFWYRQQPGQSLTLIATANQGSEATYESGFVIDKFPISRPNLTFSTLTVSNMSPEDSSIYLCSVRQGFTEAFFGQGTRLTVV.

This sequence joins TRBV20-1 and TRBJ2-5, with D unresolved. The V and J ends lost 7 bases and 3 bases respectively, with 9 bases between them. This CDR3 comprises 11 residues. The V gene's germline CDR1 is DFQATT and CDR2 SNEGSKA (reference sequence). CDR3 amino acids: CSGEHEETQYF. DNA of the CDR3: TGCAGTGGGGAACATGAAGAGACCCAGTACTTC.

The chain employs TRBV19 and TRBJ2-3, with 7 bases lining up with TRBD1. The germline V gene encodes CDR1 LNHDA and CDR2 SQIVND (reference sequence). Trimming cost V 3 bases and J 6 bases; bases outside gene matches: 9. The CDR3 extends over 15 amino acids. The CDR3 reads CASSIDRELVDTQYF. CDR3 DNA sequence: TGTGCCAGTAGTATTGACAGGGAGCTCGTCGATACGCAGTATTTT.

The chain combines TRBV7-9 with TRBJ1-4; 7 bases fit TRBD1. This CDR3 has 16 residues. Germline V gene sequence: CDR1 SEHNR, CDR2 FQNEAQ (reference sequence). V was clipped by 1 base and J by 5 bases; unmatched bases: 7. The CDR3 DNA sequence: TGTGCCAGCAGCTTAGTTACAGGGGCCAAGAATGAAAAACTGTTTTTT. It specifies CASSLVTGAKNEKLFF.

The chain is built from TRBV7-2 and TRBJ2-1; D is ambiguous. CDR1 and CDR2 (germline): SGHTA, FQGNSA. CDR3 length: 12 residues. V was cut by 6 bases and J by 8 bases, with 11 bases left in between. The CDR3 DNA is TGTGCCAGCAGGCTCGACGGACATGAGCAGTTCTTC. Translated, it gives CASRLDGHEQFF.

The chain recombines TRBV5-1 with TRBJ2-1; D might be TRBD2 (5 bases). Trimming stripped 0 bases from V and 0 bases from J, with 7 bases between. Germline V gives CDR1 SGHRS, CDR2 YFSETQ. The CDR3 covers 15 residues. The CDR3 loop is CASSLDSGSYNEQFF. The CDR3 region has the DNA TGCGCCAGCAGCTTGGACAGCGGCTCCTACAATGAGCAGTTCTTC.

V and J are TRBV2 and TRBJ1-1; 7 bases are shared with TRBD1. V gave up 8 bases and J gave up 1 base; unmatched junction bases: 4. Germline CDR1 and CDR2: SNHLY and FYNNEI. The CDR3 covers 13 residues. The CDR3 nucleotides are TGTGCCAGCGGCCGACAGGGGAACACTGAAGCTTTCTTT. This codes for CASGRQGNTEAFF.

J is TRBJ2-2 and V is TRBV19; TRBD2 matches 11 bases. Trimming removed 7 bases from V and 4 bases from J; junction bases left unmatched: 5. This CDR3 has 15 residues. Germline V CDR1 and CDR2: LNHDA, SQIVND (reference sequence). The CDR3 DNA reads TGTGCCAGTAATAACCTAGCGGGAGGCACCGGGGAGCTGTTTTTT. This codes for CASNNLAGGTGELFF.

The chain employs TRBV12-5 and TRBJ2-7; D might be TRBD1 (5 bases). This CDR3 spans 14 amino acids. Trimming shortened V by 1 base and J by 2 bases, and 9 bases separated the two germline ends. Germline V gives CDR1 LGHNT, CDR2 FRNRAP. CDR3 DNA: TGTGCTAGTGGTTTGGGCAGGGCCACCTACGAGCAGTACTTC. Residues: CASGLGRATYEQYF.